A single sample gave rise to the 7 T cell receptor beta chains below, sequenced in a study of cytomegalovirus exposure and HLA in healthy donors (dated by TCRdb to about 2017). The protocol used for the library was the immunoSEQ multiplex PCR assay. For the multiplex PCR, a mixture combining 60 forward primers for TCR Vbeta segments and 13 reverse primers for TCR Jbeta segments was used. Here the immuneACCESS table is served through TCRdb, limited to in-frame sequences with V and J called. Missing clones are a known gap in these copies; in checked studies unresolved V genes cover under half, and the rest lacks a known reason. This sample lists hundreds of thousands of clones; over 85% were detected once. The top ten hold 2% to 3% of the sample. Sample: PBMCs. Source of these receptors: a woman younger than 30 in good health and CMV-seronegative.

A single count supports this clone. The rearrangement uses TRBV5-1 and TRBJ2-1, with TRBD2 matching over 13 bases. The CDR3 runs 17 residues. The germline gives CDR1 SGHRS, CDR2 YFSETQ. The trim removed 4 bases at V and 7 bases at J, leaving 11 bases unmatched. CDR3 amino acids: CASSPLTSGGAVNEQFF. CDR3 bases: TGCGCCAGCAGCCCGCTTACTAGCGGGGGGGCCGTGAATGAGCAGTTCTTC.

This clone was observed a handful of times. The CDR3 spells CAGDRGYYEQYF. The CDR3 bases are TGTGCTGGGGACAGGGGGTACTACGAGCAGTACTTC. This rearrangement joins TRBV6-7 to TRBJ2-7; 11 nucleotides line up with TRBD1. TRBV6-7 is an ORF, with its function uncertain. The CDR3 has 12 amino acids.

The chain has TRBV7-8 and TRBJ2-5, with D perhaps TRBD2 (5 bases). The germline V and J ends were trimmed by 6 bases and 7 bases, with 9 bases remaining between them. From germline, CDR1 is SGHVS and CDR2 FQNEAQ. The CDR3 sequence is 11 residues long. The CDR3 nucleotides read TGTGCCAGCAGTTCACGGGGGACCCAGTACTTC. Encoded protein: CASSSRGTQYF.

The rearrangement links TRBV2 to TRBJ1-6; 10 bases map to TRBD1. Germline lookup yields CDR1 SNHLY and CDR2 FYNNEI. V gave up 4 bases and J gave up 8 bases; unmatched junction bases: 5. This CDR3 has 15 amino acids. Here the CDR3 reads CASSGTGTGDSPLHF. In DNA form, the CDR3 reads TGTGCCAGCAGTGGAACCGGGACAGGGGATTCACCCCTCCACTTT. Drawing the rest from reference TRBV2 and TRBJ1-6, the complete variable domain is EPEVTQTPSHQVTQMGQEVILRCVPISNHLYFYWYRQILGQKVEFLVSFYNNEISEKSEIFDDQFSVERPDGSNFTLKIRSTKLEDSAMYFCASSGTGTGDSPLHFGNGTRLTVT.

The chain recombines TRBV11-3 with TRBJ1-1; 9 bases are shared with TRBD1. In germline, CDR1 is SGHNT, CDR2 YENEEA. J gave up 5 bases and V 5 bases, and 15 bases lay outside the gene matches. The CDR3 spans 17 residues. CDR3 protein: CASSRDLNRDRATEAFF. The DNA of the CDR3 is TGTGCCAGCAGCCGCGACCTTAATCGGGACAGGGCTACTGAAGCTTTCTTT.

V is TRBV19 and J is TRBJ2-5, with D possibly being TRBD1 (6 bases). Germline-derived CDR1 and CDR2 are LNHDA and SQIVND (reference sequence). V was cut by 3 bases and J by 2 bases, with 13 bases left in between. The CDR3 extends over 15 amino acids. CDR3 residues: CASSMAGTTQETQYF. The CDR3 DNA reads TGTGCCAGTAGTATGGCAGGGACAACTCAAGAGACCCAGTACTTC.

The chain uses TRBV5-4 and TRBJ2-3; tentative D call: TRBD1 (6 bases). The V end was cut by 4 bases, the J end by 2 bases, with 14 bases between. The CDR3 runs 15 residues. The germline gives CDR1 SGHNT, CDR2 YYREEE (reference sequence). As DNA, the CDR3 is TGTGCCAGCAGCCGAAGGGGGTACCTCACAGATACGCAGTATTTT. This encodes CASSRRGYLTDTQYF. Full variable domain (remainder filled in from reference TRBV5-4 and TRBJ2-3): ETGVTQSPTHLIKTRGQQVTLRCSSQSGHNTVSWYQQALGQGPQFIFQYYREEENGRGNFPPRFSGLQFPNYSSELNVNALELDDSALYLCASSRRGYLTDTQYFGPGTRLTVL.